Below are 18 T cell receptor beta chains sequenced from a single sample in a study of human T cells and chemical hapten exposure. TCRdb reanalysed the RACE reads using MiXCR and keeps one entry per CDR3 protein. This sample has about 70,000 distinct CDR3 sequences; roughly 6.6% occur once, and the top ten carry just under 3.5%. The time point was: healthy volunteer bleed at 6 weeks. The total RNA was obtained from whole blood that was not fractionated. Material: whole blood. The receptors come from a female donor in good health. Some clones in this sample may be carry-over from other donors' samples.

This clonotype has at least ten counts. V usage is TRBV6-2 or TRBV6-3 and J usage is TRBJ2-2; the D gene is possibly TRBD1 (6 bases). Trimming stripped 3 bases from V and 5 bases from J, with 10 bases between. Germline CDR1 and CDR2: MNHEY and SVGEGT. CDR3 length equals 14 residues. CDR3 DNA: TGTGCCAGCAGTTATTCAGGGGTGACCGGGGAGCTGTTTTTT. This translates into CASSYSGVTGELFF.

This clonotype was found many times. The chain carries TRBV20-1 and TRBJ2-3; no clear D. Germline CDR1 reads DFQATT; CDR2 reads SNEGSKA (reference sequence). V was clipped by 3 bases and J by 2 bases, with 6 bases between them. The CDR3 totals 12 residues. The CDR3 DNA sequence: TGCAGTGCTAGGCCGACCACAGATACGCAGTATTTT. It is translated as CSARPTTDTQYF.

J is TRBJ2-5 and V is TRBV7-2; D perhaps matches TRBD2 (6 bases). Germline V CDR1 and CDR2: SGHTA, FQGNSA. The CDR3 contains 13 residues. V was trimmed by 3 bases and J by 3 bases, leaving 8 bases between them. CDR3 amino acids: CASSFKREETQYF. In DNA form, the CDR3 reads TGTGCCAGCAGCTTCAAGCGGGAAGAGACCCAGTACTTC.

The chain combines TRBV29-1 with TRBJ2-7, with 7 positions matching TRBD2. Germline lookup yields CDR1 SQVTM and CDR2 ANQGSEA. CDR3 length equals 16 residues. V gave up 1 base and J gave up 0 bases; unmatched junction bases: 9. For the CDR3, the DNA is TGCAGCGTTGAAGGGGGGGAGGGCGGTAGCTCCTACGAGCAGTACTTC. This translates into CSVEGGEGGSSYEQYF.

The table lists this clonotype with many counts. This rearrangement joins TRBV7-2 to TRBJ1-1; TRBD1 matches 8 bases. The length of the CDR3 is 12 residues. V was pared by 4 bases and J by 5 bases, with 0 bases of the junction left unmatched. CDR1 is SGHTA, CDR2 FQGNSA, per germline. CDR3: CASSYRGTEAFF. CDR3 DNA sequence: TGTGCCAGCAGCTACAGGGGGACTGAAGCTTTCTTT.

This clonotype was found many times. V usage is TRBV12-3 or TRBV12-4 and J usage is TRBJ2-3; 9 nucleotides align to TRBD2. The V and J ends lost 5 bases and 1 base, in that order; junction bases with no gene match: 4. The CDR3 totals 15 residues. CDR3 residues: CASSRLADRTDTQYF. Written as DNA, the CDR3 is TGTGCCAGCAGTCGACTAGCGGATCGCACAGATACGCAGTATTTT.

In its sample, this clonotype was seen many times. This chain joins TRBV12-3 or TRBV12-4 and TRBJ2-3; maybe TRBD1 (6 bases). The V and J ends lost 5 bases and 4 bases respectively, with 13 bases between them. The CDR3 length is 14 residues. The CDR3 spells CASSPTTGPDTQYF. In DNA form, the CDR3 reads TGTGCCAGCAGTCCGACAACAGGGCCAGATACGCAGTATTTT.

Ten or more counts support this clonotype. The V call is TRBV30, the J call TRBJ2-3; tentative D call: TRBD1 (5 bases). Germline assignment: CDR1 GTSNPN and CDR2 SVGIG (reference sequence). Trimming pared 2 bases from V and 6 bases from J, leaving 12 bases between. The CDR3 loop spans 13 amino acids. The CDR3 sequence is CAWSPPGPDTQYF. The DNA of the CDR3 is TGTGCCTGGAGTCCTCCAGGGCCCGATACGCAGTATTTT.

The genes are TRBV3-1 and TRBJ2-7; D ambiguous. Germline V lookup: CDR1 LGHDT, CDR2 YNNKEL (reference sequence). Trimming stripped 0 bases from V and 4 bases from J, with 4 bases between. This CDR3 contains 12 residues. The DNA for the CDR3 is TGTGCCAGCAGCCAAGAGGGGTACGAGCAGTACTTC. It encodes CASSQEGYEQYF.

This clonotype came up many times. The chain is built from TRBV29-1 and TRBJ2-1; D is unresolved. Germline values: CDR1 SQVTM, CDR2 ANQGSEA. The length of the CDR3 is 15 residues. The V end was cut by 7 bases, the J end by 1 base, with 17 bases between. The CDR3, as DNA: TGCAGCGCCGCCACAGACCCCGATTCCTACAATGAGCAGTTCTTC. Translated, it gives CSAATDPDSYNEQFF.

This clonotype was counted at least ten times. This chain joins TRBV27 and TRBJ2-3; D may be TRBD2 (6 bases). The CDR3 covers 14 residues. In germline, CDR1 is MNHEY, CDR2 SMNVEV (reference sequence). V was pared by 6 bases and J by 2 bases, with 12 bases between. The CDR3 sequence is CASRRDWDTDTQYF. The CDR3, as DNA: TGTGCCAGCAGAAGGGACTGGGACACAGATACGCAGTATTTT.

This clonotype was observed at least ten times. The V call is TRBV12-3 or TRBV12-4, the J call TRBJ1-5; the D is unclear. V was shortened by 6 bases and J by 5 bases, with 8 bases between the two germline ends. The CDR3 has 12 amino acids. The CDR3: CASSPGDQPQHF. The CDR3 DNA reads as TGTGCCAGCAGCCCTGGTGATCAGCCCCAGCATTTT.

This chain connects TRBV4-1 to TRBJ2-6; D not resolved. Trimming took off 3 bases at V and 0 bases at J, with 3 bases between the two ends. Germline CDR1 is MGHRA and CDR2 is YSYEKL. The CDR3 consists of 14 residues. The CDR3 region is CASSQPSGANVLTF. CDR3 DNA: TGCGCCAGCAGCCAGCCCTCTGGGGCCAACGTCCTGACTTTC.

This clonotype was counted ten times or more. The chain has TRBV10-3 and TRBJ1-1; D ambiguous. The CDR3 extends over 14 amino acids. Trimming took off 0 bases at V and 8 bases at J, with 13 bases between the two ends. Germline assignment: CDR1 ENHRY and CDR2 SYGVKD. CDR3: CAISESYEGSEAFF. The CDR3 DNA reads as TGTGCCATCAGTGAGTCGTACGAGGGTAGCGAAGCTTTCTTT.

This clonotype was seen more than once but under ten times. The rearrangement links TRBV19 to TRBJ1-2, with TRBD1 as a possible D gene (5 bases). Germline V gives CDR1 LNHDA, CDR2 SQIVND (reference sequence). The CDR3 length is 15 residues. V lost 5 bases to trimming and J lost 6 bases, with 19 bases between them. The CDR3 DNA reads TGTGCCAGTAGTCTCCCCTGGACAACGAGTGATGGCTACACCTTC. Its translation: CASSLPWTTSDGYTF.

This clonotype was counted at least ten times. In nucleotides, the CDR3 is TGTGCCAGCAGTTTAAAGTGGGATGGGGAGACCCAGTACTTC. It specifies CASSLKWDGETQYF. This chain uses TRBV12-3 or TRBV12-4 with TRBJ2-5; D gene uncertain. The CDR3 extends over 14 amino acids. V was trimmed by 2 bases and J by 5 bases, leaving 12 bases between them.

This clonotype has ten or more counts. The chain couples TRBV4-1 to TRBJ1-1, with a weak D call TRBD1 (5 bases). V lost 0 bases and J 6 bases, leaving 17 bases between the germline ends. The CDR3 sequence is 16 residues long. CDR1 and CDR2 from the germline V gene are MGHRA and YSYEKL. The CDR3 DNA sequence: TGCGCCAGCAGCCAAGATCCAGGGTTGGTGGTCCCTGAAGCTTTCTTT. Protein: CASSQDPGLVVPEAFF.

This clonotype was seen a handful of times. This chain links TRBV2 with TRBJ2-3, with 7 bases lining up with TRBD1. After removal of 8 bases from V and 4 bases from J, the junction contained 12 bases not matched to a gene. The CDR3 loop spans 15 amino acids. Looked up from germline, CDR1 is SNHLY and CDR2 is FYNNEI. The CDR3 region is CASVGTESSSDTQYF. CDR3 sequence (DNA): TGTGCCAGCGTGGGGACAGAGTCTTCATCAGATACGCAGTATTTT.